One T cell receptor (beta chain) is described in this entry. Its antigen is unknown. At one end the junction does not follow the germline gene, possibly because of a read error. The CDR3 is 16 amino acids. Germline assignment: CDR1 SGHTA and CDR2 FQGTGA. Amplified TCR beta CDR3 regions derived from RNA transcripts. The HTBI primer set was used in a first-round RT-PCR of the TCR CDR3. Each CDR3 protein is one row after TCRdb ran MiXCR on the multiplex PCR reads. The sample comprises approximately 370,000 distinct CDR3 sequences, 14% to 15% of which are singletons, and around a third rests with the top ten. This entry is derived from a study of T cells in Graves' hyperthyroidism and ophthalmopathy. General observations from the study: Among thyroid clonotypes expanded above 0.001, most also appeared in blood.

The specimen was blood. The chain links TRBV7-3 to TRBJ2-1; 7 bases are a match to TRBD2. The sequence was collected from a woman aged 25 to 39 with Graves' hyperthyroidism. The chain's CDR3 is CASSLTPGTTYSEQFF. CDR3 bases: TGTGCCAGCAGCTTAACCCCCGGGACTACATACAGTGAGCAGTTCTTC.